A selection of T cell receptor beta chains follows, all from one sample in a study of cytomegalovirus exposure and HLA in healthy donors. Sequencing was performed with immunoSEQ multiplex PCR; in TCRdb, only in-frame clones are kept and a portion is missing. The sample has some 120,000 clones; 77% are singletons. Sequenced material: PBMCs. These receptors were taken from a man in his late teens or twenties in good health and CMV-seropositive. The CDR3 runs from the conserved cysteine through the conserved F or W. Each record gives: V gene, J gene, D gene, clone size, CDR3 DNA, CDR3 protein. The D gene is left open where the match is weak. Not all rows give a size; the values are once, few, many and, for expanded clones, a class.

TRBV19,TRBJ1-4,TRBD1,few,TGTGCCAGCTGTACAGGGGTTAATGAAAAACTGTTTTTT,CASCTGVNEKLFF
TRBV7-3,TRBJ2-1,TRBD1,-,TGTGCCAGCAGCTGGACAGGCCAAGACAATGAGCAGTTCTTC,CASSWTGQDNEQFF
TRBV5-5,TRBJ1-3,TRBD1,-,TGTGCCAGCAGTCCTTCCGGGACAGGCCCCTTCATCTCTGGAAACACCATATATTTT,CASSPSGTGPFISGNTIYF
TRBV19,TRBJ2-1,-,-,TGTGCCAGTAGTGCCGGGGAATACTCCTACAATGAGCAGTTCTTC,CASSAGEYSYNEQFF
TRBV5-1,TRBJ1-4,TRBD1,once,TGCGCCAGCAGCCCGGAACCACAGGGGGCTGGTAATGAAAAACTGTTTTTT,CASSPEPQGAGNEKLFF
TRBV7-8,TRBJ2-3,TRBD2,once,TGTGCCAGCAGCTTAGGACTAGCGGGGCCCGCCTGGGGGGGAACAGATACGCAGTATTTT,CASSLGLAGPAWGGTDTQYF
TRBV19,TRBJ1-5,-,-,TGTGCCAGTACCCAATGGGGGGGTAAACAGCCCCAGCATTTT,CASTQWGGKQPQHF
TRBV4-1,TRBJ1-1,-,-,TGCGCCAGCAGCCAAGAAGTGACTGGGAACACTGAAGCTTTCTTT,CASSQEVTGNTEAFF
TRBV5-1,TRBJ1-1,TRBD1,-,TGCGCCAGCAAAGGACAGGGGGGTATGAACACTGAAGCTTTCTTT,CASKGQGGMNTEAFF
TRBV19,TRBJ2-3,TRBD2,-,TGTGCCAGTAGTCCCCCTCGGGGGGGAAGGACGAATACGCAGTATTTT,CASSPPRGGRTNTQYF
TRBV18,TRBJ1-2,-,-,TGTGCCAGCTCACCGGAACCCGGGGATGGCTACACCTTC,CASSPEPGDGYTF
TRBV5-1,TRBJ1-1,-,-,TGCGCCAGCAGCCTCTTTCGGGAGAACACTGAAGCTTTCTTT,CASSLFRENTEAFF
TRBV6-1,TRBJ1-1,-,-,TGTGCCAGCAGTGAAGGCCTGGAACGGGACACTGAAGCTTTCTTT,CASSEGLERDTEAFF
TRBV27,TRBJ2-5,-,-,TGTGCCAGCGGCCCCTCCGGGGAGACCCAGTACTTC,CASGPSGETQYF
TRBV5-8,TRBJ1-1,-,-,TGTGCCAGCGATGACAGAAACACTGAAGCTTTCTTT,CASDDRNTEAFF
TRBV28,TRBJ2-5,-,-,TGTGCCAGCAGTTTAAGGGGGGGGCAAGAGACCCAGTACTTC,CASSLRGGQETQYF
TRBV27,TRBJ2-7,-,-,TGTGCCAGCAGTTTAAGTAGTACAGGAGCCTACGAGCAGTACTTC,CASSLSSTGAYEQYF
TRBV27,TRBJ2-7,TRBD2,few,TGTGCCAGCAGTCCCAACCCACCACTAGCGGGAGTCTCCTACGAGCAGTACTTC,CASSPNPPLAGVSYEQYF
TRBV19,TRBJ1-6,-,-,TGTGCCAGTAGTATGGGAGAACGGACTCTCCACTTT,CASSMGERTLHF
TRBV5-1,TRBJ2-5,-,-,TGCGCCAGCAGCTTGAGGGGGACGGGAACCCAAGAGACCCAGTACTTC,CASSLRGTGTQETQYF
TRBV5-4,TRBJ2-1,TRBD2,once,TGTGCCAGCAGTCCGAATAGCGGGGGGGCCAGGAATGAGCAGTTCTTC,CASSPNSGGARNEQFF
TRBV7-9,TRBJ2-1,TRBD2,-,TGTGCCAGCAGACCTACACTAGCGGGATTATACAATGAGCAGTTCTTC,CASRPTLAGLYNEQFF
TRBV7-8,TRBJ1-1,TRBD1,-,TGTGCCAGCAGCCAGGGACAGGGGCGAAGCGGCACTGAAGCTTTCTTT,CASSQGQGRSGTEAFF
TRBV11-2,TRBJ2-1,-,few,TGTGCCAGCAGCTTATACGAGGGCCCCTTCTACAATGAGCAGTTCTTC,CASSLYEGPFYNEQFF
TRBV4-1,TRBJ2-1,TRBD2,-,TGCGCCAGCAGCCAAGGGTTAGCGGGCGTAATGGGGGGTGAGCAGTTCTTC,CASSQGLAGVMGGEQFF
TRBV6-4,TRBJ1-2,-,-,TGTGCCAGCAGCTATTCGAACACGAGAGGGCCGGGCGATGGCTACACCTTC,CASSYSNTRGPGDGYTF
TRBV11-2,TRBJ1-4,-,-,TGTGCCAGCAGAACCTGGCGGGGGGGGGCTAATGAAAAACTGTTTTTT,CASRTWRGGANEKLFF
TRBV19,TRBJ1-5,TRBD1,-,TGTGCCAGTAGTTTCCAGGGGGCTAAACAGCCCCAGCATTTT,CASSFQGAKQPQHF
TRBV27,TRBJ2-1,-,-,TGTGCCAGCAGTTCGACAGGCTCCTACAATGAGCAGTTCTTC,CASSSTGSYNEQFF
TRBV6-1,TRBJ2-7,-,-,TGTGCCAGCAGCCCAGCAAGGGGTGGTGACGAGCAGTACTTC,CASSPARGGDEQYF
TRBV2,TRBJ2-7,TRBD2,-,TGTGCCAGCAGGGGAGGATATAGCGGGAGGAGTTACGAGCAGTACTTC,CASRGGYSGRSYEQYF
TRBV27,TRBJ2-1,TRBD2,-,TGTGCCAGCAGTTTATCTGCGGGAGGGTACAATGAGCAGTTCTTC,CASSLSAGGYNEQFF
TRBV10-3,TRBJ2-1,-,-,TGTGCCATCAGTGATAGCGCTATGGGTTTCTACAATGAGCAGTTCTTC,CAISDSAMGFYNEQFF
TRBV15,TRBJ1-4,TRBD1,few,TGTGCCACCAGCCCGCGGACAGGGCTGAATGAAAAACTGTTTTTT,CATSPRTGLNEKLFF
TRBV11-2,TRBJ2-7,-,-,TGTGCCAGCAGCTTGCCCTTTACAGTGGCCTACGAGCAGTACTTC,CASSLPFTVAYEQYF
TRBV6-4,TRBJ2-3,TRBD2,-,TGTGCCAGCAGTGAGCGGGAGACAGATACGCAGTATTTT,CASSERETDTQYF
TRBV2,TRBJ2-3,-,-,TGTGCCAGCAGGGTAGACTCGAGTACGCAGTATTTT,CASRVDSSTQYF
TRBV29-1,TRBJ1-1,-,once,TGCAGCGTAGAGACTAGTATGAACACTGAAGCTTTCTTT,CSVETSMNTEAFF
TRBV5-5,TRBJ1-6,-,-,TGTGCCAGCAGCCCAGATCAGGGACAAAATAATTCACCCCTCCACTTT,CASSPDQGQNNSPLHF
TRBV27,TRBJ2-1,-,-,TGTGCCAGCAGTTTATACGGCGGGATAGATTACAATGAGCAGTTCTTC,CASSLYGGIDYNEQFF
TRBV5-4,TRBJ2-7,TRBD2,few,TGTGCCAGCAGCCCGTGGACTAGCGGGAGGGAGGAACGGTACGAGCAGTACTTC,CASSPWTSGREERYEQYF
TRBV11-3,TRBJ2-1,TRBD1,-,TGTGCCAGCAGCTTCTTCCCAGGGGGAAGCAATGAGCAGTTCTTC,CASSFFPGGSNEQFF